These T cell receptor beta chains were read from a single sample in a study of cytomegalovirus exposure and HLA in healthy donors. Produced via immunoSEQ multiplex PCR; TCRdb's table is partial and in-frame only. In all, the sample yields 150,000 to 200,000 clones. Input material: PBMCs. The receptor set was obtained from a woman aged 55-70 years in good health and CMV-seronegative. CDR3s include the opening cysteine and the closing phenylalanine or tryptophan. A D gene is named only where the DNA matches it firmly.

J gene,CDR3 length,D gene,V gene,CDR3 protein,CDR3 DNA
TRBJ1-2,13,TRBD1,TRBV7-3,CASSPGTGYGYTF,TGTGCCAGCAGCCCCGGGACAGGGTACGGCTACACCTTC
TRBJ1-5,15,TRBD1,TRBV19,CASSTRTGGGQPQHF,TGTGCCAGTAGTACCCGGACAGGGGGCGGTCAGCCCCAGCATTTT
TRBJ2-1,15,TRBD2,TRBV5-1,CASSFGRGDYNEQFF,TGCGCCAGCAGCTTCGGGCGGGGGGATTACAATGAGCAGTTCTTC
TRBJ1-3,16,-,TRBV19,CASSPEPFYSGNTIYF,TGTGCCAGTAGTCCCGAGCCTTTTTACTCTGGAAACACCATATATTTT
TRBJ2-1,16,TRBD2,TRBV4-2,CASSGPGLAGGNEQFF,TGTGCCAGCAGCGGACCGGGACTAGCGGGGGGCAATGAGCAGTTCTTC
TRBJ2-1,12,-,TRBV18,CASSPQGEGQFF,TGTGCCAGCTCACCACAGGGGGAAGGGCAGTTCTTC
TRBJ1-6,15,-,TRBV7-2,CASSLNRVGGSPLHF,TGTGCCAGCAGCCTCAACAGGGTTGGCGGTTCACCCCTCCACTTT
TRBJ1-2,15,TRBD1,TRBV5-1,CASSLVPGQLNPYTF,TGCGCCAGCAGCTTGGTGCCGGGACAGCTTAACCCCTACACCTTC
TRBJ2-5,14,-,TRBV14,CASSQDAGMETQYF,TGTGCCAGCAGCCAAGATGCAGGGATGGAGACCCAGTACTTC
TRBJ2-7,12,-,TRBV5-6,CASSFTGYEQYF,TGTGCCAGCAGCTTTACAGGCTACGAGCAGTACTTC
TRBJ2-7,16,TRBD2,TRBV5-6,CASSLLGTSTLYEQYF,TGTGCCAGCAGCTTGCTTGGGACTAGCACGCTCTACGAGCAGTACTTC
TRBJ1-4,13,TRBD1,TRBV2,CASSTGGGEKLFF,TGTGCCAGCAGTACAGGGGGGGGTGAAAAACTGTTTTTT
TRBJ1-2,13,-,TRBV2,CASSEDRVRGYTF,TGTGCCAGCAGTGAAGACAGGGTGCGTGGCTACACCTTC
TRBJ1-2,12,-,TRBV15,CATSQTEVGYTF,TGTGCCACCAGCCAGACAGAGGTTGGCTACACCTTC
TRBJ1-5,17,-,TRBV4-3,CASSQDFRGGVNQPQHF,TGCGCCAGCAGCCAAGATTTTCGGGGGGGAGTTAATCAGCCCCAGCATTTT
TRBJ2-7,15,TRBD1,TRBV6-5,CASSRYRGLEYEQYF,TGTGCCAGCAGCCGGTACAGGGGTTTGGAGTACGAGCAGTACTTC
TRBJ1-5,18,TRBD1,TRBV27,CASSFLSPTGLGNQPQHF,TGTGCCAGCAGTTTTCTTAGTCCGACAGGGCTTGGCAATCAGCCCCAGCATTTT
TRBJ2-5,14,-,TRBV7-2,CASSSPGGLETQYF,TGTGCCAGCAGCTCGCCCGGGGGATTGGAGACCCAGTACTTC
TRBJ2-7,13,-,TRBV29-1,CSVAPDSSTEQYF,TGCAGCGTTGCCCCGGACAGTTCCACCGAGCAGTACTTC
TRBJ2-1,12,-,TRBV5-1,CASSASGGPEFF,TGCGCCAGCAGCGCCTCAGGAGGACCGGAGTTCTTC
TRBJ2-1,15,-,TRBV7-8,CASSWGTGPYNEQFF,TGTGCCAGCAGCTGGGGGACTGGCCCCTACAATGAGCAGTTCTTC
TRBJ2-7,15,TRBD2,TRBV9,CASSVGLAGALEQYF,TGTGCCAGCAGCGTCGGACTAGCGGGAGCCCTCGAGCAGTACTTC
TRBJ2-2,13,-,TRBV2,CASRRENTGELFF,TGTGCCAGCAGGCGGGAAAACACCGGGGAGCTGTTTTTT
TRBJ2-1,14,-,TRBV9,CASSVDGSTNEQFF,TGTGCCAGCAGCGTAGACGGGAGTACCAATGAGCAGTTCTTC
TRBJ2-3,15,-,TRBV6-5,CASSMYGGMEDTQYF,TGTGCCAGCTCAATGTACGGGGGTATGGAAGATACGCAGTATTTT
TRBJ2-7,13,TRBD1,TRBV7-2,CASTGTGNYEQYF,TGTGCCAGCACCGGGACAGGGAACTACGAGCAGTACTTC
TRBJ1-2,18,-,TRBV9,CASSVGQGNSGANYGYTF,TGTGCCAGCAGCGTAGGGCAGGGAAACTCAGGGGCTAACTATGGCTACACCTTC
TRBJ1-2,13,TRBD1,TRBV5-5,CASGGQANYGYTF,TGTGCCAGCGGGGGACAGGCTAACTATGGCTACACCTTC
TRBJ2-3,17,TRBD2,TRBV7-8,CASSLGLAGGHAGTQYF,TGTGCCAGCAGCTTGGGACTAGCGGGGGGCCACGCAGGTACGCAGTATTTT
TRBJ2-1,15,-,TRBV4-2,CASSLMIGGYNEQFF,TGTGCCAGCAGCCTGATGATCGGGGGATACAATGAGCAGTTCTTC
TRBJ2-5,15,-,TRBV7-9,CASSLASGSQETQYF,TGTGCCAGCAGCTTAGCTAGCGGCTCACAAGAGACCCAGTACTTC
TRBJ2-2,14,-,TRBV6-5,CASSPLPGTGELFF,TGTGCCAGCAGCCCCCTACCGGGGACCGGGGAGCTGTTTTTT
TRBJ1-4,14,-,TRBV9,CASSVGPGDEKLFF,TGTGCCAGCAGCGTAGGTCCGGGAGATGAAAAACTGTTTTTT
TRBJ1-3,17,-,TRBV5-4,CASSLGGEVISGNTIYF,TGTGCCAGCAGCTTGGGTGGAGAAGTCATCTCTGGAAACACCATATATTTT
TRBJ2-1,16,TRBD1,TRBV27,CASTPQDRAVGNEQFF,TGTGCCAGCACCCCTCAAGACAGGGCGGTGGGCAATGAGCAGTTCTTC
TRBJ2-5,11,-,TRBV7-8,CASSFGETQYF,TGTGCCAGCAGCTTCGGAGAGACCCAGTACTTC
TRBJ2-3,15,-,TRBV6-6,CATSRSGPSTDTQYF,TGTGCCACATCCCGTAGCGGACCTAGCACAGATACGCAGTATTTT